This T cell receptor (beta chain) was captured in a study of shared clonotypes between healthy human individuals. Assay: immunoSEQ multiplex PCR; the TCRdb copy retains only in-frame clones and omits some. The sample carries under 700,000 clones, approximately 95% recorded once. Looked up from germline, CDR1 is MGHRA and CDR2 is YSYEKL. The CDR3 contains 14 residues. J lost 1 base, V lost 8 bases, and 3 bases had no gene match. Only CD45RO-negative cells positively selected for CCR7 counted as naive CD8 cells, so terminally differentiated effector memory CD45RA+ cells were excluded. The sample was naive CD8+ T cells sorted from blood. The TCR comes from a woman aged 30 to 39 in good health. The V gene is TRBV4-1, the J gene TRBJ1-4, with TRBD1 matching over 8 bases. The CDR3 coding sequence is TGCGCCAGCGGAACAGGGGGAACTAATGAAAAACTGTTTTTT. This sequence encodes CASGTGGTNEKLFF.